This entry is about one T cell receptor beta chain. Trimming took off 5 bases at V and 5 bases at J, with 12 bases between the two ends. This CDR3 region has 14 residues. Germline V lookup: CDR1 SEHNR, CDR2 FQNEAQ (reference sequence). This record comes from a study of blood T cell repertoires in COVID-19. Some clones are missing from TCRdb's copy, which holds only in-frame ones; the method was immunoSEQ multiplex PCR. The table shows under 40,000 clones, with roughly 85% occurring only once. The chain uses TRBV7-9 and TRBJ2-2; D is unresolved. The sequenced sample was peripheral blood. This receptor was obtained from a human donor with acute or convalescent COVID-19. The donor label of this sample is uncertain. The CDR3: CASSETQVTGELFF. The CDR3 region has the DNA TGTGCCAGCAGCGAGACCCAGGTGACCGGGGAGCTGTTTTTT. The whole variable domain, filled in from reference TRBV7-9 and TRBJ2-2, reads DTGVSQNPRHKITKRGQNVTFRCDPISEHNRLYWYRQTLGQGPEFLTYFQNEAQLEKSRLLSDRFSAERPKGSFSTLEIQRTEQGDSAMYLCASSETQVTGELFFGEGSRLTVL.